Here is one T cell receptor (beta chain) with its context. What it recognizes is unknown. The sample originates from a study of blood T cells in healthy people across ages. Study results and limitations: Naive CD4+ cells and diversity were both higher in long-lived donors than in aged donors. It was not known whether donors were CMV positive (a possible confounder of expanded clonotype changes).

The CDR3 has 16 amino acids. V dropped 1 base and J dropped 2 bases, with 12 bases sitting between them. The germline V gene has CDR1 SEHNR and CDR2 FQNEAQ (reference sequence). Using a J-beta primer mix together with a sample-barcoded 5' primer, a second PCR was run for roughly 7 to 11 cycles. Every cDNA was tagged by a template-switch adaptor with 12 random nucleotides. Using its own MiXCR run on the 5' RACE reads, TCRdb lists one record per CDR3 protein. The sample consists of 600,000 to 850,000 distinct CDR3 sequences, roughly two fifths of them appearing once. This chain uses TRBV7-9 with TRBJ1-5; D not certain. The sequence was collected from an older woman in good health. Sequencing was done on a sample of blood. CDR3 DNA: TGTGCCAGCAGCTTAGGGTCCGCGTCGGGCAATCAGCCCCAGCATTTT. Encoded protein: CASSLGSASGNQPQHF.